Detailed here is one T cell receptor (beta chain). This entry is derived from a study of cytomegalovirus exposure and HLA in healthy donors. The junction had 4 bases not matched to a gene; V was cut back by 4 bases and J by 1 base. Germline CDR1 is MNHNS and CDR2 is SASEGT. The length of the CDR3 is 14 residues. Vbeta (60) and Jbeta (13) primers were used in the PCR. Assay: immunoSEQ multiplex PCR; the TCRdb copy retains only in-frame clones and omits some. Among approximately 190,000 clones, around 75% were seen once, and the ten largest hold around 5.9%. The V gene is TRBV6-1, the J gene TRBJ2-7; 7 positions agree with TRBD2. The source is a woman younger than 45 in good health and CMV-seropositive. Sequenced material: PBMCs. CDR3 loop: CASSARDYSYEQYF. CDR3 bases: TGTGCCAGCAGTGCCCGGGACTATTCCTACGAGCAGTACTTC.